The TCR beta chain under discussion was sequenced for a study of cytomegalovirus exposure and HLA in healthy donors. Across the study: Ancestry clustering placed around four fifths of 350 to 500 genotyped donors in the Caucasian-associated cluster.

Germline values: CDR1 SNHLY, CDR2 FYNNEI. The CDR3 is 13 residues long. Trimming left V 0 bases short and J 6 bases short, with 5 bases between. Researchers ran the PCR with 60 Vbeta and 13 Jbeta primers. Measured with immunoSEQ multiplex PCR; TCRdb has only the in-frame clones, and not every one. The table records approximately 81,000 clones, roughly 70% of them present only once. The sequenced material came from PBMCs. The TCR originated in a man aged 40-50 years in good health and CMV-seropositive. V gene TRBV2 combines with J gene TRBJ2-2; D is undetermined. The CDR3 protein is CASSEALPGELFF. DNA for the CDR3: TGTGCCAGCAGTGAAGCGCTACCCGGGGAGCTGTTTTTT.